The clone carrying this T cell receptor beta chain was counted between two and nine times. Its specificity is unknown. The investigators amplified TCR beta CDR3 regions from RNA transcripts. First-round RT-PCR with HTBI primers amplified the TCR CDR3 region. TCRdb passed the multiplex PCR reads through MiXCR, listing each CDR3 protein once. Counted here are about 46,000 distinct CDR3 sequences, 49% occurring once; the ten biggest clones make up under 35%. This record belongs to a study of T cells in Graves' hyperthyroidism and ophthalmopathy. The CDR3 covers 16 residues. Germline loops: CDR1 MNHEY, CDR2 SMNVEV (reference sequence). The V end was cut by 5 bases, the J end by 3 bases, with 19 bases between. Whole-study results and caveats: Researchers found most expanded thyroid clonotypes above 0.001 in blood as well.

The study based diagnoses on clinical symptoms, serum thyroxine and TRAb, thyroid ultrasound and orbital computed tomography. The sequence was collected from a woman aged 50 to 60 with Graves' hyperthyroidism. The sequencing input was peripheral blood or thyroid tissue (not recorded which). The chain couples TRBV27 to TRBJ1-2, with D unresolved. In DNA, the CDR3 is TGTGCCAGCAGTCCCCTATGGGAGGTTCGACACTATGGCTACACCTTC. It encodes CASSPLWEVRHYGYTF.